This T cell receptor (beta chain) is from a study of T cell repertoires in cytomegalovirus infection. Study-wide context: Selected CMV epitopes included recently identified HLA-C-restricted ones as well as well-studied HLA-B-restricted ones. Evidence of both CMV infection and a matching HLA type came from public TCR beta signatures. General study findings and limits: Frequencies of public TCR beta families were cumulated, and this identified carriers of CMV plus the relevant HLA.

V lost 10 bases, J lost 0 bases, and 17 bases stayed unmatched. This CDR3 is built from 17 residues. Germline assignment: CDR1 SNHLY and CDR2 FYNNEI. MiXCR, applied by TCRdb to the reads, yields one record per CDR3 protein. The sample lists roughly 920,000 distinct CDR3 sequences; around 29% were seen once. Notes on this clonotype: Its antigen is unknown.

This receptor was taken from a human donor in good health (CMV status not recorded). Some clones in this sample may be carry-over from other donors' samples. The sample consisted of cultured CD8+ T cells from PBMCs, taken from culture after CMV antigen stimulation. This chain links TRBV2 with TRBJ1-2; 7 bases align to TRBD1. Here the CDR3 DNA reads TGTGCCACCATAAATATGGACAGGCGAGATACTAACTATGGCTACACCTTC. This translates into CATINMDRRDTNYGYTF.